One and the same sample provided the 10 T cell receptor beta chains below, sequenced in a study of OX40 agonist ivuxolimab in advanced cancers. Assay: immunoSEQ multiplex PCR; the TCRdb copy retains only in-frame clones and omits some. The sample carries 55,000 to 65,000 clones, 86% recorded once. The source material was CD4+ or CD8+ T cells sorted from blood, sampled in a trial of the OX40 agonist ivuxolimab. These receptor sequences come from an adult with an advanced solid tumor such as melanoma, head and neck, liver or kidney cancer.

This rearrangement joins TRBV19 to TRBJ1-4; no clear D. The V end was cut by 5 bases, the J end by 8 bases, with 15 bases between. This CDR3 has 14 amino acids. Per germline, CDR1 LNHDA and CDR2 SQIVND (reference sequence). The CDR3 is CASSLRGIREKLFF. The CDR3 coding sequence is TGTGCCAGTAGTCTACGGGGAATACGGGAAAAACTGTTTTTT.

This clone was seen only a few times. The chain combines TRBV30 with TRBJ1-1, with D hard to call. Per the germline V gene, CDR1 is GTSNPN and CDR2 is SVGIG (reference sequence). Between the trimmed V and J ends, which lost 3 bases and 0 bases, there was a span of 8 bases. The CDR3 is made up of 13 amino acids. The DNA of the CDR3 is TGTGCCTGGAGGAAGACCCTGAACACTGAAGCTTTCTTT. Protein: CAWRKTLNTEAFF.

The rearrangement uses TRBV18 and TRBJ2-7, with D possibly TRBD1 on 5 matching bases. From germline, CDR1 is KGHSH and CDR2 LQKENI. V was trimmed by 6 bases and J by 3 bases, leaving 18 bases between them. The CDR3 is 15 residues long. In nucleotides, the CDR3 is TGTGCCAGCTCCCCAACCAGTGGCAGGGTCTACGAGCAGTACTTC. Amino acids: CASSPTSGRVYEQYF.

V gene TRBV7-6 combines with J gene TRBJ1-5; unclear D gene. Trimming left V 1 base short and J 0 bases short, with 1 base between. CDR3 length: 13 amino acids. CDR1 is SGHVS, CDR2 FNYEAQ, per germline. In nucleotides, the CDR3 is TGTGCCAGCAGCTTAGATAGCAATCAGCCCCAGCATTTT. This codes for CASSLDSNQPQHF.

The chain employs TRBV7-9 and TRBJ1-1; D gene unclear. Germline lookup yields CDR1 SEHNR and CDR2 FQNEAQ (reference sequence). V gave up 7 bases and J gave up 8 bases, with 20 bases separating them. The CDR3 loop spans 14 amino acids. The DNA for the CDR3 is TGTGCCAGCAACCTCGGGCACATAAAGTTCGAAGCTTTCTTT. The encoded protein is CASNLGHIKFEAFF.

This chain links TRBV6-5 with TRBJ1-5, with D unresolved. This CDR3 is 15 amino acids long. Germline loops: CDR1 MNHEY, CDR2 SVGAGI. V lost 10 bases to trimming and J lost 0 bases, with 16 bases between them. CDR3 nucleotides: TGTGCCACCCAGGCAAGGCAAACTAGCAATCAGCCCCAGCATTTT. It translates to CATQARQTSNQPQHF.

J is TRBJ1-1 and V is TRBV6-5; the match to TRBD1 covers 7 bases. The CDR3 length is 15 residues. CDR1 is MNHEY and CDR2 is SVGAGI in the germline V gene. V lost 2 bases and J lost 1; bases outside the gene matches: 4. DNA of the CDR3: TGTGCCAGCAGTTACACGGGACAGACGAACACTGAAGCTTTCTTT. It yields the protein CASSYTGQTNTEAFF.

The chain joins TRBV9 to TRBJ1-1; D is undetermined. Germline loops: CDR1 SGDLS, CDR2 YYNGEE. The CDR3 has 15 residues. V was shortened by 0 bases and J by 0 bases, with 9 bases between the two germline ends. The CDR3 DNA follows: TGTGCCAGCAGCGTAGTGAAGGGTATGAACACTGAAGCTTTCTTT. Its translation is CASSVVKGMNTEAFF.

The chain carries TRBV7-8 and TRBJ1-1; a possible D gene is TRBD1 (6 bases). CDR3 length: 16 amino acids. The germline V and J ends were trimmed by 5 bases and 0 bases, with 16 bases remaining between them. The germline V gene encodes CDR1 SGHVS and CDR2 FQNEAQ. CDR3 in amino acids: CASSGAMDSVNTEAFF. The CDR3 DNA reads TGTGCCAGCAGCGGAGCTATGGACAGTGTGAACACTGAAGCTTTCTTT.

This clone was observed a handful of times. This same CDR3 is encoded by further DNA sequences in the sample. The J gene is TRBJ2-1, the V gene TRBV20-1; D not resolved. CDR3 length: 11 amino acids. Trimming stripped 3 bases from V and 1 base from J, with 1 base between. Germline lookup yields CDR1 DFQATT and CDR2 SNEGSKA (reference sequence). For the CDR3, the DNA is TGCAGTGCTAGGTCCTACAATGAGCAGTTCTTC. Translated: CSARSYNEQFF.